Presented here are 27 T cell receptor beta chains from one specimen sequenced in a study of blood T cells in healthy people across ages. Sample-barcoded 5' priming and a J-beta primer mix drove a second PCR of 7 to 11 cycles. TCRdb reprocessed the 5' RACE reads with MiXCR, giving one entry per CDR3 protein. This sample yields around 990,000 distinct CDR3 sequences, of which approximately 25% are seen a single time; 0.65% to 0.95% belongs to the top ten. The data were also submitted as part of a second study, on T cells of mothers and their children.

Sequencing input: blood. These receptors originate from a girl aged 2 to 9 in good health.

This chain joins TRBV7-6 and TRBJ2-5; 7 nucleotides align to TRBD1. Germline assignment: CDR1 SGHVS and CDR2 FNYEAQ. With V trimmed by 3 bases and J by 9 bases, 10 bases remained unmatched. This CDR3 region has 14 residues. This chain's CDR3 is CASSFYEAGGPQYF. Here the CDR3 DNA reads TGTGCCAGCAGCTTTTACGAGGCAGGGGGACCCCAGTACTTC.

This chain uses TRBV4-1 with TRBJ2-3, with 8 bases identical to TRBD2. Germline assignment: CDR1 MGHRA and CDR2 YSYEKL. The V and J ends lost 1 base and 4 bases, in that order; junction bases with no gene match: 7. This CDR3 is 16 amino acids long. The CDR3 coding sequence is TGCGCCAGCAGCCAAGCCCGGCTAGCGGGCGCAGATACGCAGTATTTT. Its protein is CASSQARLAGADTQYF.

This chain's CDR3 is CASSLVVSGGSYNEQFF. CDR3 DNA sequence: TGTGCCAGCAGTTTAGTCGTTAGCGGGGGGTCTTACAATGAGCAGTTCTTC. The rearrangement joins TRBV12-3 or TRBV12-4 to TRBJ2-1, with 10 positions matching TRBD2. V trimming: 1 base; J trimming: 4 bases; junction bases outside the gene matches: 7. This CDR3 contains 17 residues.

The chain carries TRBV5-1 and TRBJ2-3; 8 nucleotides align to TRBD2. The CDR3 runs 16 residues. In germline, CDR1 is SGHRS, CDR2 YFSETQ. The V and J ends lost 0 bases and 5 bases, in that order; junction bases with no gene match: 8. The CDR3 sequence: CASSLGISGNKDTQYF. Written as DNA, the CDR3 is TGCGCCAGCAGCTTGGGTATTAGCGGGAATAAAGATACGCAGTATTTT.

This chain connects TRBV12-3 or TRBV12-4 to TRBJ1-2; no clear D. CDR3 length: 15 residues. Trimming pared 6 bases from V and 0 bases from J, leaving 14 bases between. CDR3 in DNA: TGTGCCAGCAGGACGGGCTTAGATACTAACTATGGCTACACCTTC. This gives the protein CASRTGLDTNYGYTF.

This chain connects TRBV6-5 to TRBJ2-7; 7 bases are shared with TRBD1. The junction had 7 bases not matched to a gene; V was cut back by 0 bases and J by 2 bases. The CDR3 spans 16 residues. Germline V gene lookup returns CDR1 MNHEY and CDR2 SVGAGI. The CDR3 DNA is TGTGCCAGCAGTTACTCGATCGGGACAGCTGCCTACGAGCAGTACTTC. Protein product: CASSYSIGTAAYEQYF.

The chain links TRBV6-2 or TRBV6-3 to TRBJ2-3; D possibly corresponds to TRBD2 (6 bases). The V gene's germline CDR1 is MNHEY and CDR2 SVGEGT. This CDR3 has 12 amino acids. The germline V and J ends were trimmed by 7 bases and 15 bases, with 20 bases remaining between them. CDR3 in DNA: TGTGCCAGCACCGAGGCTAGCGTTTTGTATTATTTT. It specifies CASTEASVLYYF.

This chain uses TRBV9 with TRBJ1-2; D remains ambiguous. The CDR3 totals 14 residues. The ends were cut back, 4 bases at V and 2 bases at J, with 12 bases in the middle. Germline V CDR1 and CDR2: SGDLS, YYNGEE. CDR3 residues: CASSPRASNYGYTF. The CDR3 nucleotides are TGTGCCAGCAGCCCCCGGGCCTCCAACTATGGCTACACCTTC.

This clonotype was counted only a few times. One end of the junction varies from germline; a read error may be responsible. The genes are TRBV5-1 and TRBJ2-3, with TRBD2 identical over 11 bases. Germline CDR1 and CDR2: SGHRS and YFSETQ. The CDR3 is 17 residues long. CDR3 in DNA: TGCGCCCGCAGCTTTACACTAGCGGGAGATGGGATAGATACGCAGTATTTT. It codes for CARSFTLAGDGIDTQYF.

DNA of the CDR3: TGTGCCAGCAAATATGGGGGCATCGATGGCTACACCTTC. Residues: CASKYGGIDGYTF. The chain links TRBV27 to TRBJ1-2, with D possibly being TRBD1 (6 bases). The CDR3 extends over 13 amino acids. In germline, CDR1 is MNHEY, CDR2 SMNVEV (reference sequence). Deletions cut 7 bases from V and 6 bases from J, with 15 bases between.

V usage is TRBV12-3 or TRBV12-4 and J usage is TRBJ1-4; D ambiguous. The CDR3 is 12 amino acids. V was pared by 3 bases and J by 10 bases, with 9 bases between. The CDR3 sequence is CASSLVTGKLFF. CDR3 nucleotide sequence: TGTGCCAGCAGTTTGGTCACGGGAAAACTGTTTTTT.

The chain combines TRBV7-8 with TRBJ2-5, with 9 bases that match TRBD2. Judging by the DNA end, TRBJ2-1 fits better; the J call may be wrong. Germline CDR1 reads SGHVS; CDR2 reads FQNEAQ. This CDR3 has 16 residues. The CDR3 nucleotides are TGTGCCAGCAGCCTCCAAAAGGCGGGACTAGCTTACGAGCAGTTCTTC. Protein sequence: CASSLQKAGLAYEQFF.

The table lists this clonotype with a few counts. The rearrangement links TRBV6-1 to TRBJ2-7; 9 bases line up with TRBD2. Trimming removed 7 bases from V and 4 bases from J; junction bases left unmatched: 8. The CDR3 length is 14 residues. Germline assignment: CDR1 MNHNS and CDR2 SASEGT. CDR3 amino acids: CASILREGPYEQYF. The CDR3 coding sequence is TGTGCCAGCATCCTGCGGGAGGGCCCGTACGAGCAGTACTTC.

This sequence joins TRBV12-3 or TRBV12-4 and TRBJ1-1; TRBD1 matches 8 bases. V shed 1 base and J 10 bases; nucleotides not matched to a gene: 8. The CDR3 covers 14 residues. CDR3 DNA: TGTGCCAGCAGTTTAGAGGCAGGGGGCGCGGCAGCTTTCTTT. It specifies CASSLEAGGAAAFF.

V gene TRBV4-1 combines with J gene TRBJ2-3; 11 bases are a match to TRBD2. CDR3 size: 16 residues. In germline, CDR1 is MGHRA, CDR2 YSYEKL. The junction had 3 bases not matched to a gene; V was cut back by 0 bases and J by 4 bases. CDR3 protein: CASSQDLAGGPDTQYF. In DNA form, the CDR3 reads TGCGCCAGCAGCCAAGATTTAGCGGGAGGGCCAGATACGCAGTATTTT.

The V gene is TRBV6-5, the J gene TRBJ1-4; D is perhaps TRBD1 (5 bases). The V gene's germline CDR1 is MNHEY and CDR2 SVGAGI. With 0 bases removed from V and 5 bases from J, the gap between germline ends came to 10 bases. The CDR3 length is 15 residues. The CDR3 region is CASSYSDRLNEKLFF. For the CDR3, the DNA is TGTGCCAGCAGTTACTCCGACAGATTAAATGAAAAACTGTTTTTT.

The chain combines TRBV20-1 with TRBJ2-5; D not resolved. The closer fit of TRBJ2-7 to the DNA end suggests the J call may be wrong. The CDR3 loop spans 14 amino acids. The V gene's germline CDR1 is DFQATT and CDR2 SNEGSKA (reference sequence). Here the CDR3 reads CSARVGYNSYEQYF. CDR3 nucleotide sequence: TGCAGTGCTAGAGTCGGTTATAACTCCTACGAGCAGTACTTC.

This chain links TRBV3-1 with TRBJ2-5, with TRBD2 matching 14 bases. The J call may be mistaken, given a closer DNA end match to TRBJ2-1. The CDR3 contains 15 residues. CDR1 is LGHDT, CDR2 YNNKEL, per germline (reference sequence). The CDR3 DNA sequence: TGTGCCAGCAGCCGACTAGCGGGAGGGGGCAATGAGCAGTTCTTC. This codes for CASSRLAGGGNEQFF.

CDR3 DNA sequence: TGTGCCAGCAGCTTATTGGCGGGGGGCCCCGGCCAGTTCTTC. Encoded protein: CASSLLAGGPGQFF. V gene TRBV7-2 combines with J gene TRBJ2-5; 8 nucleotides agree with TRBD2. The last part of the DNA fits TRBJ2-1 better; the J call may be wrong. This CDR3 has 14 residues. Germline V gene lookup returns CDR1 SGHTA and CDR2 FQGNSA.

This clonotype was observed a few times. The chain links TRBV5-1 to TRBJ2-5, with 7 bases identical to TRBD1. This CDR3 is built from 17 residues. Trimming took 0 bases from V and 3 from J; bases not matched to a gene: 11. Per the germline V gene, CDR1 is SGHRS and CDR2 is YFSETQ. DNA of the CDR3: TGCGCCAGCAGCTTGGGGACAGGCACTTTTCAGGAAGAGACCCAGTACTTC. It translates to CASSLGTGTFQEETQYF.

This clonotype was recorded a few times. The rearrangement joins TRBV6-5 to TRBJ2-4, with no clear D. CDR1 MNHEY and CDR2 SVGAGI come from the germline V gene. The CDR3 sequence is 13 residues long. The V gene lost 7 bases and the J gene lost 6 bases, with 13 bases spanning the gap. CDR3 amino acids: CASMSTPLNIQYF. Written as DNA, the CDR3 is TGTGCCAGCATGTCTACTCCTCTAAACATTCAGTACTTC.

This chain links TRBV13 with TRBJ2-7; TRBD2 matches 10 bases. The CDR3 sequence is 15 residues long. V dropped 7 bases and J dropped 5; count of bases not matched to a gene: 11. Germline V CDR1 and CDR2: PRHDT, FYEKMQ (reference sequence). CDR3 in DNA: TGTGCCAGCACATCCAAGGGACTAGCGATCGACGAGCAGTACTTC. Translation: CASTSKGLAIDEQYF.

V is TRBV7-2 and J is TRBJ1-1; D ambiguous. V lost 6 bases, J lost 6 bases, and 11 bases lay in between. The CDR3 extends over 12 amino acids. Germline CDR1 is SGHTA and CDR2 is FQGNSA. CDR3: CASSLHGAEAFF. DNA of the CDR3: TGTGCCAGCAGTCTACACGGGGCTGAAGCTTTCTTT. Looking up the rest from reference TRBV7-2 and TRBJ1-1 gives the full variable domain: GAGVSQSPSNKVTEKGKDVELRCDPISGHTALYWYRQSLGQGLEFLIYFQGNSAPDKSGLPSDRFSAERTGGSVSTLTIQRTQQEDSAVYLCASSLHGAEAFFGQGTRLTVV.

A remark on this clonotype: No conserved phenylalanine or tryptophan ends this CDR3, so it is likely a read error. The rearrangement links TRBV5-6 to TRBJ2-5; TRBD2 agrees at 9 bases. The J call is uncertain, as TRBJ2-1 better fits the DNA end. This CDR3 region has 13 residues. Germline V CDR1 and CDR2: SGHDT, YYEEEE. Written as DNA, the CDR3 is TGTGCCAGCAGCTCGGGACTAGCATATGAGCAGTTCCTC. The encoded protein is CASSSGLAYEQFL.

The V gene is TRBV7-2, the J gene TRBJ1-1; TRBD1 matches at 7 bases. The CDR3 sequence is 13 residues long. Per germline, CDR1 SGHTA and CDR2 FQGNSA. Unmatched junction bases numbered 3, after V lost 8 bases and J lost 0 bases. CDR3 protein: CASEGQMNTEAFF. The CDR3, as DNA: TGTGCCAGCGAGGGACAGATGAACACTGAAGCTTTCTTT.

The chain uses TRBV20-1 and TRBJ2-7; D remains ambiguous. Trimming removed 3 bases from V and 2 bases from J, with 11 bases in between. Germline CDR1 reads DFQATT; CDR2 reads SNEGSKA (reference sequence). This CDR3 region has 13 residues. CDR3 amino acids: CSARAVYTYEQYF. In nucleotides, the CDR3 is TGCAGTGCTAGGGCCGTGTACACCTACGAGCAGTACTTC.

This clonotype was seen a few times. This chain connects TRBV6-5 to TRBJ1-2, with D unclear. Germline CDR1 is MNHEY and CDR2 is SVGAGI. This CDR3 region has 13 residues. Trimming left V 5 bases short and J 2 bases short, with 9 bases between. The CDR3 loop is CASSISGNYGYTF. CDR3 coding DNA: TGTGCCAGCAGTATCAGCGGAAACTATGGCTACACCTTC.